This TCR beta chain was captured by sequencing in a study of cytomegalovirus exposure and HLA in healthy donors. Study-level points and caveats: In vitro assays verified that three CMV-associated chains recognized CMV antigens specifically.

As regards this clone: What it binds is unknown. This specimen includes other DNA sequences encoding the same CDR3.

The PCR used 60 Vbeta and 13 Jbeta primers. Sequenced by immunoSEQ multiplex PCR; TCRdb stores in-frame clones only, minus some. The specimen's table records 150,000 or so clones. V gave up 6 bases and J gave up 5 bases; unmatched junction bases: 9. This CDR3 is 15 amino acids long. Germline CDR1 and CDR2: MNHNS and SASEGT. V and J are TRBV6-1 and TRBJ1-4; 7 bases agree with TRBD1. The sequence derives from a woman between 40 and 55 years old in good health and CMV-seropositive. Sequencing used PBMCs. The CDR3 sequence: CASRLGTVLNEKLFF. CDR3 sequence (DNA): TGTGCCAGCAGGCTAGGGACAGTCTTAAATGAAAAACTGTTTTTT.